This T cell receptor beta chain was obtained from a study of regulatory T cells in long-lasting Graves disease. Study-level results: Comparison showed that persistent patients shared more public clonotypes (around 3,000) than new patients (about 970). The study found TRBV28, TRBJ1-2 and TRBJ2-5 favored in persistent disease.

Time point indicated: newly diagnosed GD, antithyroid drugs for less than 3 months. Extracted PBMC RNA gave rise to the TCR library. Assembly of TCR beta libraries relied on iRepertoire HTBI primers together with Arm-PCR of CDR3 regions. TCRdb itself ran the multiplex PCR reads through MiXCR, one entry per CDR3 protein. The sample has hundreds of thousands of distinct CDR3 sequences; roughly 15% are singletons. This clonotype has ten or more counts. Its target is not known. V was pared by 3 bases and J by 7 bases, with 9 bases between. The CDR3 covers 12 residues. Germline loops: CDR1 KGHDR, CDR2 SFDVKD. These data also featured in a second study, about T cells in Graves' hyperthyroidism and ophthalmopathy.

The sample was peripheral blood mononuclear cells (PBMCs), taken at new diagnosis, from a patient treated with antithyroid drugs. The TCR sequence derives from a woman in her 30s with Graves disease. V is TRBV24-1 and J is TRBJ2-7, with D tentatively TRBD2 (5 bases). The CDR3 protein is CATSDIGSEQYF. Written as DNA, the CDR3 is TGTGCCACCAGTGATATTGGGAGTGAGCAGTACTTC.